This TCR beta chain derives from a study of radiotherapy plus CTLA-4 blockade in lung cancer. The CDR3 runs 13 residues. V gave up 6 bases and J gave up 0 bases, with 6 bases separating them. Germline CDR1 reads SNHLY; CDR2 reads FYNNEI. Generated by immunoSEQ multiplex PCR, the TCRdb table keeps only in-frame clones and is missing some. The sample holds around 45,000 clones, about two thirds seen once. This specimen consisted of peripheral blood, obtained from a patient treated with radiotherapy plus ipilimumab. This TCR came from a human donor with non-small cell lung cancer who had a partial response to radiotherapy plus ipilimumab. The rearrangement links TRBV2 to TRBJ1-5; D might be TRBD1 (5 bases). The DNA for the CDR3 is TGTGCCAGCAGCAGGGATAGCAATCAGCCCCAGCATTTT. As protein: CASSRDSNQPQHF.